The rows below give T cell receptor beta chains drawn from one sample of a study of cytomegalovirus exposure and HLA in healthy donors. Data came from immunoSEQ multiplex PCR; TCRdb stores just in-frame clones and leaves some out. The repertoire consists of about 150,000 clones, with roughly 74% occurring once and the leading ten covering approximately 2.8%. The sequencing sample was made of PBMCs. The receptors were sampled from a man in his late teens or twenties in good health and CMV-seronegative. Both conserved end residues are part of each CDR3. The order of the fields is clone size, CDR3 length, V gene, J gene, CDR3 protein. Part of the rows lack a size; the others show once, few, many or a class for expanded clones.

-	13	TRBV5-5	TRBJ2-5	CASSFTDQETQYF
-	13	TRBV5-1	TRBJ2-5	CASSLGQGGTQYF
-	15	TRBV5-4	TRBJ1-6	CASSQGTNYNSPLHF
-	15	TRBV5-4	TRBJ1-1	CASSLIQGGNTEAFF
few	16	TRBV18	TRBJ2-3	CASSPSRSRNTDTQYF
-	14	TRBV10-3	TRBJ1-2	CAISGTGTGVGYTF
few	13	TRBV4-1	TRBJ1-4	CASSSGNNEKLFF
few	15	TRBV11-2	TRBJ2-1	CASSLGQGWANEQFF
few	15	TRBV19	TRBJ1-5	CASSIITGGNQPQHF
-	14	TRBV4-1	TRBJ1-2	CASSQTGTHYGYTF
few	14	TRBV2	TRBJ2-7	CASSETGRYYEQYF
-	14	TRBV9	TRBJ2-1	CASSVAAGNNEQFF
-	16	TRBV6-1	TRBJ1-2	CASSEKGVGAAYGYTF
-	15	TRBV7-8	TRBJ2-7	CASSYGLAGVYEQYF
-	14	TRBV18	TRBJ2-3	CASKRGGSTDTQYF
-	11	TRBV10-2	TRBJ1-1	CASSRGNEAFF
-	14	TRBV7-9	TRBJ1-1	CASSLAGEGTEAFF
few	13	TRBV12-1	TRBJ2-7	CASSFTGGYEQYF
-	16	TRBV5-1	TRBJ2-7	CASSYNSGTGSYEQYF
-	17	TRBV18	TRBJ2-6	CASSPRTGATGANVLTF
-	14	TRBV5-1	TRBJ1-2	CASSGGTGQYGYTF
once	13	TRBV7-8	TRBJ1-5	CASSGTGTQPQHF
few	15	TRBV7-3	TRBJ2-3	CASSLTFSGVDTQYF
-	15	TRBV6-1	TRBJ1-2	CASSPDRGQSYGYTF
-	13	TRBV14	TRBJ2-7	CASSQGLAREQYF